These 8 T cell receptor beta chains share one sample of origin, sequenced in a study of T cell repertoires in cytomegalovirus infection (dated by TCRdb to between 2018 and 2021). Antigens of these TCRs are unknown. Per the publication, the treatment or condition label means: in vitro stimulation with specific CMV peptide epitopes to enrich CMV-specific T cells. TCRdb lists the instrument as Illumina HiSeq 1500. Through fastp at Q25 and MiXCR, TCRdb rebuilt clones from the public reads, retaining in-frame beta chains. Rows are combined by CDR3 protein, so each entry shows the most common genes and DNA. The sample data list around 900,000 distinct CDR3 sequences, and approximately 32% of these were observed just once. The biggest ten clones account for 13% of the sample. Sequenced material: cultured CD8+ T cells from PBMCs, taken from culture after CMV antigen stimulation. The origin of the receptors is a human donor in good health (CMV status not recorded). Some clones in this sample may be carry-over from other donors' samples.

CDR3 sequence (DNA): TGTGCCAGCAGCCAAGAGATCCTAGCGGGGGTCCTCTACAATGAGCAGTTCTTC. Encoded protein: CASSQEILAGVLYNEQFF. The chain couples TRBV3-1 to TRBJ2-1; TRBD2 matches at 10 bases. The CDR3 length is 18 residues. From germline, CDR1 is LGHDT and CDR2 YNNKEL (reference sequence). The J segment lost 3 bases and the V segment lost 0 bases, leaving 8 bases of the junction unmatched.

The chain is built from TRBV10-3 and TRBJ1-1, with D hard to call. The germline CDR1 and CDR2 sequences are ENHRY and SYGVKD. Trimming took 10 bases from V and 1 from J, leaving 13 bases between them. The CDR3 has 13 residues. CDR3 sequence (DNA): TGTGCCACCTCCAGGACTGAGAACACTGAAGCTTTCTTT. Its protein product is CATSRTENTEAFF.

The chain employs TRBV6-5 and TRBJ1-1, with D maybe TRBD1 (5 bases). Germline-derived CDR1 and CDR2 are MNHEY and SVGAGI. This CDR3 is 15 amino acids long. Trimming shortened V by 0 bases and J by 7 bases, and 15 bases separated the two germline ends. The CDR3 is CASSYSRQGGIEAFF. CDR3 in DNA: TGTGCCAGCAGTTACTCGAGGCAGGGCGGTATTGAAGCTTTCTTT.

This clonotype was detected only a few times. The CDR3 DNA follows: TGTGCCAGCAGCTTGGCCCACAGAGGCACAGATACGCAGTATTTT. It specifies CASSLAHRGTDTQYF. The chain links TRBV5-4 to TRBJ2-3; D gene unclear. The germline V gene encodes CDR1 SGHNT and CDR2 YYREEE (reference sequence). V dropped 0 bases and J dropped 1 base, with 9 bases sitting between them. This CDR3 is built from 15 residues. The variable domain in full, completed from reference TRBV5-4 and TRBJ2-3, reads ETGVTQSPTHLIKTRGQQVTLRCSSQSGHNTVSWYQQALGQGPQFIFQYYREEENGRGNFPPRFSGLQFPNYSSELNVNALELDDSALYLCASSLAHRGTDTQYFGPGTRLTVL.

This clonotype was counted a few times. The V gene is TRBV6-5, the J gene TRBJ1-1; D is uncertain. The CDR3 covers 15 residues. Germline-derived CDR1 and CDR2 are MNHEY and SVGAGI. Trimming stripped 2 bases from V and 2 bases from J, with 12 bases between. Here the CDR3 reads CASSYDLPSNTEAFF. The CDR3 DNA follows: TGTGCCAGCAGTTACGACCTTCCCTCCAACACTGAAGCTTTCTTT.

This clonotype was recorded many times. This sequence joins TRBV7-9 and TRBJ1-1, with TRBD1 as a possible D gene (5 bases). The CDR3 is made up of 12 amino acids. Germline CDR1 and CDR2: SEHNR and FQNEAQ (reference sequence). With 5 bases removed from V and 6 bases from J, the gap between germline ends came to 10 bases. The CDR3 protein is CASSPGTSEAFF. CDR3 DNA: TGTGCCAGCAGCCCCGGGACGTCTGAAGCTTTCTTT.

This chain connects TRBV12-3 or TRBV12-4 to TRBJ2-2; 7 positions agree with TRBD1. V trimming: 6 bases; J trimming: 4 bases; junction bases outside the gene matches: 5. The CDR3 runs 14 residues. The CDR3 loop is CASRLQGVTGELFF. The CDR3 DNA is TGTGCCAGCAGACTTCAGGGGGTCACCGGGGAGCTGTTTTTT.

The rearrangement uses TRBV2 and TRBJ1-2; a weak D match, TRBD1 (5 bases). Germline lookup yields CDR1 SNHLY and CDR2 FYNNEI. This CDR3 spans 13 amino acids. Trimming cost V 1 base and J 4 bases, with 7 bases left between them. The CDR3 DNA follows: TGTGCCAGCAGTGAAGGGACAATCTATGGCTACACCTTC. Its protein product is CASSEGTIYGYTF.